These 6 T cell receptor beta chains share one sample of origin, sequenced in a study of Graves' ophthalmopathy and Graves' hyperthyroidism. Amplified TCR beta CDR3 regions were obtained using RNA transcripts as template. HTBI primers were used in a first-round RT-PCR, which preceded a second-round multiplex PCR. A single record per CDR3 protein comes from TCRdb applying MiXCR to the multiplex PCR reads. The sample has about 400,000 distinct CDR3 sequences; around a fifth are singletons. Material for sequencing was peripheral blood. The receptor source for this set is a woman aged 18-35 years with stable Graves' hyperthyroidism.

CDR3 nucleotides: TGTGCTAGTGGTTTGGTCGGACAGGGCGGCTACGAGCAGTACTTC. Its translation: CASGLVGQGGYEQYF. V gene TRBV12-5 combines with J gene TRBJ2-7; 8 nucleotides match TRBD1. This CDR3 comprises 15 residues. Germline loops: CDR1 LGHNT, CDR2 FRNRAP. V trimming: 0 bases; J trimming: 3 bases; junction bases outside the gene matches: 4.

The sample holds many counts of this clonotype. This rearrangement joins TRBV15 to TRBJ1-5; D is perhaps TRBD1 (5 bases). V dropped 0 bases and J dropped 2 bases, with 23 bases sitting between them. Germline V gene sequence: CDR1 LNHNV, CDR2 YYDKDF (reference sequence). This CDR3 region has 20 residues. Here the CDR3 DNA reads TGTGCCACCAGCAGAGAACGGGACCTAAAAACGACCGGTGGCAATCAGCCCCAGCATTTT. The encoded protein is CATSRERDLKTTGGNQPQHF. Variable domain in full (rest from reference TRBV15 and TRBJ1-5): DAMVIQNPRYQVTQFGKPVTLSCSQTLNHNVMYWYQQKSSQAPKLLFHYYDKDFNNEADTPDNFQSRRPNTSFCFLDIRSPGLGDTAMYLCATSRERDLKTTGGNQPQHFGDGTRLSIL.

At least ten counts were recorded for this clonotype. The chain carries TRBV9 and TRBJ2-2; D is ambiguous. The CDR3 spans 15 residues. Germline V gives CDR1 SGDLS, CDR2 YYNGEE. V lost 0 bases and J 4 bases, leaving 10 bases between the germline ends. Here the CDR3 reads CASSVVGAATGELFF. The CDR3, as DNA: TGTGCCAGCAGCGTAGTTGGCGCGGCCACCGGGGAGCTGTTTTTT.

This clonotype has ten or more counts. This rearrangement joins TRBV29-1 to TRBJ1-2, with 8 bases lining up with TRBD1. The J segment lost 3 bases and the V segment lost 6 bases, leaving 0 bases of the junction unmatched. Germline V gene lookup returns CDR1 SQVTM and CDR2 ANQGSEA. The CDR3 consists of 11 residues. The CDR3 sequence is CSVTGDYGYTF. DNA for the CDR3: TGCAGCGTGACAGGGGACTATGGCTACACCTTC.

The table lists this clonotype with many counts. V gene TRBV12-3 or TRBV12-4 combines with J gene TRBJ2-6, with TRBD1 matching 11 bases. J gave up 2 bases and V 5 bases, and 5 bases lay outside the gene matches. This CDR3 is 17 amino acids long. CDR3 protein: CASSRTGGAPGANVLTF. The CDR3 nucleotides are TGTGCCAGCAGTAGGACAGGGGGCGCCCCTGGGGCCAACGTCCTGACTTTC.

The chain recombines TRBV10-1 with TRBJ1-6; TRBD1 matches 11 bases. The CDR3 covers 15 residues. From germline, CDR1 is WNHNN and CDR2 SYGVQD (reference sequence). Losses at the gene ends were 6 bases for V and 7 bases for J; bases not matched to a gene: 5. The CDR3 loop is CASSNGQGANSPLHF. The CDR3 DNA reads as TGCGCCAGCAGCAACGGACAGGGGGCGAATTCACCCCTCCACTTT.